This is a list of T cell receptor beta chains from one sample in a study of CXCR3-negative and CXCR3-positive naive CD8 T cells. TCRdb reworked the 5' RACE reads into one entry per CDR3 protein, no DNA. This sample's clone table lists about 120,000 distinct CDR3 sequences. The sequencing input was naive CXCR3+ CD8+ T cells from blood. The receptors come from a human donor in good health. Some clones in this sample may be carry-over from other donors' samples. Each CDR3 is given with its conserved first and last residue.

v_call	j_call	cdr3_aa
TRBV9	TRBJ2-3	CASSVEGDGDTQYF
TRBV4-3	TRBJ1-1	CASRETGGTEAFF
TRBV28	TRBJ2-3	CASRTQDYPSTDTQYF
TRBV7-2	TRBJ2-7	CASLAGGPRYEQYF
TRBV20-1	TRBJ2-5	CSARTGQSLETQYF
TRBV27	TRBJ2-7	CASSSLDRGGPYEQYF
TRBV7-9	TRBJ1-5	CASGPGTVGNQPQHF
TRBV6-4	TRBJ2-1	CASSDIAISGGAGNEQFF
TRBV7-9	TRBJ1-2	CASSQDREGVNYGYTF
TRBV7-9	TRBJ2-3	CASSLATGASDTQYF
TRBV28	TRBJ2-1	CASSNRGLRYNEQFF
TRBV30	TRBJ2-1	CAWSREGTLLMDNEQFF
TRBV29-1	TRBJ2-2	CSVEGTGGTGELFF
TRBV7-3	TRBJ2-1	CASSLPSGGYNEQFF
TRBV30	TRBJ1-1	CASGVYIEAFF
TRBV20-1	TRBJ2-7	CSATDSYYEQYF
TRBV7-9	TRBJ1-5	CASSLGGRNQPQHF
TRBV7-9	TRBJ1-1	CASSPGQNTEAFF
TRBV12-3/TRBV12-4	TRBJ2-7	CASSLDRLTYEQYF
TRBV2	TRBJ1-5	CASSTGVVNQPQHF
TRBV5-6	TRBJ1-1	CASSLFGQAVWDTEAFF
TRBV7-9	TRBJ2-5	CASSSGPVETQYF
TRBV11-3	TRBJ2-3	CASSFYPPEDDTQYF
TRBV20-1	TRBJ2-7	CSASGDYSYEQYF
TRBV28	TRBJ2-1	CASVWAGAYNEQFF
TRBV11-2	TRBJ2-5	CASSTTKTGLAGGQTRVQETQYF
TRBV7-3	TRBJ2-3	CASSPGSSGTDTQYF
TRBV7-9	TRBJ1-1	CASREVFPNTEAFF
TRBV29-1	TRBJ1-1	CSVEGSLLGLNTEAFF
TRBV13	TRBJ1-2	CASTRQGTNYGYTF
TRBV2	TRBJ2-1	CASSEGKKDEQFF
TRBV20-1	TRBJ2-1	CSARPYRTAYNEQFF
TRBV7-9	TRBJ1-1	CASSLVGPGGTEVFF
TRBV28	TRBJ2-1	CASSVLTGVQAGRSYNEQFF
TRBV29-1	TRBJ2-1	CSVRGRAYNEQFF
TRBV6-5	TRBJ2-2	CASSYSNNRGTGELFF
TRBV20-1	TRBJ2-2	CSARALSDTGELFF
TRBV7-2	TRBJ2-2	CASNNPAGSEGTGELFF
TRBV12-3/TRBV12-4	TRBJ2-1	CASSPAGGSYNEQFF
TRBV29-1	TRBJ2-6	CSVEESGAGWANVLTF
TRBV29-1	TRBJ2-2	CGVEVRDRGSTGELFF
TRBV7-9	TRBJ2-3	CASSLVGLADDTQYF
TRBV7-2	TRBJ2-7	CASSWTGGHYEQYF